This T cell receptor (beta chain) was captured by sequencing in a study of beta chain features in type 1 diabetes. A single heparinised draw of about 120 mL on average was taken per donor. In the case of this clone: Its cognate antigen is unknown.

Expressed TCRB transcripts were sequenced after all isolated RNA was converted to cDNA. Libraries were prepared by immunoSEQ multiplex PCR; TCRdb keeps only in-frame clonotypes and omits some of them. Of 360,000 or so clones in the sample, roughly 21% were seen once. Study-wide findings and caveats: A potential PCR bias toward shorter templates would be equal in patient and control samples. In every one of the four CD4+ subsets, TCRB CDR3s were moderately but significantly shorter in Type 1 diabetes patients. Among patients, naive, central memory and Treg TCRB repertoires appeared more similar than among healthy donors.

This receptor was identified in a woman aged 18-29 years in good health. Sequencing input: naive CD4+ T cells from blood.

Written as DNA, the CDR3 is TGTGCCAGCAGCAACTCCCAAGAGACCCAGTACTTC. Protein product: CASSNSQETQYF. This rearrangement joins TRBV9 to TRBJ2-5; D gene unclear. The CDR3 is 12 amino acids. The V gene's germline CDR1 is SGDLS and CDR2 YYNGEE. V was trimmed by 4 bases and J by 1 base, leaving 5 bases between them.